These T cell receptor beta chains were read from a single sample in a study of blood T cell repertoires in COVID-19. Repertoires were generated with immunoSEQ multiplex PCR, while TCRdb's copy carries only in-frame clones and drops some. The table records about 350,000 clones, about nine tenths of them present only once. The sequenced sample consisted of peripheral blood. The receptor set was obtained from a woman aged 55-70 years with COVID-19, enrolled during active disease. CDR3s include the opening cysteine and the closing phenylalanine or tryptophan. The order of the fields is D gene, J gene, V gene, clone size, CDR3 DNA, CDR3 protein. A D gene is named only where the DNA matches it firmly. Size tells how often a clone was seen (once, few, many) or the class of an expanded clone, and some rows leave it out.

NA,TRBJ2-1,TRBV5-8,NA,TGTGCCAGCAGCTTGCGGGGGATTGAGCAGTTCTTC,CASSLRGIEQFF
TRBD2,TRBJ2-1,TRBV19,NA,TGTGCCAGTAGTATGCTCTCACTGACTAGCGGTTCCTACAATGAGCAGTTCTTC,CASSMLSLTSGSYNEQFF
TRBD1,TRBJ1-2,TRBV28,many,TGTGCCAGCAGTGAGGGACAGGGAGGCTATGGCTACACCTTC,CASSEGQGGYGYTF
TRBD1,TRBJ2-7,TRBV19,NA,TGTGCCAGTAGTTTCGACCGGGACAGGGCCTACGAGCAGTACTTC,CASSFDRDRAYEQYF
TRBD2,TRBJ2-7,TRBV3-1/TRBV3-2,NA,TGTGCCAGCAGCCAATTCGTAGCGGGGGGCCCCTACGAGCAGTACTTC,CASSQFVAGGPYEQYF
TRBD1,TRBJ1-5,TRBV5-1,once,TGCGCCAGCAGCTTGGGTGGGACAGAGTATAGCAATCAGCCCCAGCATTTT,CASSLGGTEYSNQPQHF
NA,TRBJ2-1,TRBV6-1,NA,TGTGCCAGCAGTGAAGCTGGGCAAATCAGCAATGAGCAGTTCTTC,CASSEAGQISNEQFF
NA,TRBJ2-4,TRBV19,NA,TGTGCCAGTAGTATAGTCGGCCAGGGTCGGAACATTCAGTACTTC,CASSIVGQGRNIQYF
NA,TRBJ1-3,TRBV12-3/TRBV12-4,NA,TGTGCCTGGAGCCTGTTCTCTGGAAACACCATATATTTT,CAWSLFSGNTIYF
NA,TRBJ1-6,TRBV5-4,NA,TGTGCCAGCAGCCCGTGGACGGGGTCACCCCTCCACTTT,CASSPWTGSPLHF
NA,TRBJ2-1,TRBV7-2,NA,TGTGCCAGCAGCTTTACCGGGACAAGTACTTACAATGAGCAGTTCTTC,CASSFTGTSTYNEQFF
TRBD1,TRBJ2-1,TRBV29-1,NA,TGCAGCGTTGAGTTACCGGGACAGAGCTCCTACAATGAGCAGTTCTTC,CSVELPGQSSYNEQFF
TRBD1,TRBJ1-4,TRBV2,NA,TGTGCCAGCACCTTGGTAGGGACAGGGAAAGAAAAACTGTTTTTT,CASTLVGTGKEKLFF
NA,TRBJ1-3,TRBV5-1,NA,TGCGCCAGCAGCAGGGGGGGACGGACCTCTGGAAACACCATATATTTT,CASSRGGRTSGNTIYF
NA,TRBJ1-1,TRBV14,NA,TGTGCCAGCAGTCTTGGGGCTCGCACTGAAGCTTTCTTT,CASSLGARTEAFF